The clone carrying this T cell receptor beta chain was seen a handful of times. The data belong to a study of T-cell memory formation after mild COVID-19. V lost 8 bases to trimming and J lost 2 bases, with 13 bases between them. The CDR3 sequence is 13 residues long. Germline loops: CDR1 SGHTA, CDR2 FQGNSA. TCRdb re-called the 5' RACE reads with MiXCR, one entry per CDR3 protein. The data show approximately 250,000 distinct CDR3 sequences, with about a sixth seen just once and 22% held by the top ten. What was sequenced was PBMCs or a T cell subset sorted from them (not recorded which). The chain couples TRBV7-2 to TRBJ2-7; the D gene could be TRBD1 or TRBD2 (5 bases each). The source is a man younger than 30 who had mild COVID-19 (a few samples of this study predate the infection). Cell type and time point are not known. The CDR3, as DNA: TGTGCCAGCGGAACCGGGGCAGCCTACGAGCAGTACTTC. Translated, it gives CASGTGAAYEQYF. Supplemented by reference TRBV7-2 and TRBJ2-7, the full variable domain reads GAGVSQSPSNKVTEKGKDVELRCDPISGHTALYWYRQSLGQGLEFLIYFQGNSAPDKSGLPSDRFSAERTGGSVSTLTIQRTQQEDSAVYLCASGTGAAYEQYFGPGTRLTVT.